These 31 T cell receptor beta chains came from one sample sequenced in a study of CD8 T cells in ankylosing spondylitis. Their cognate antigens are unknown. Broader study findings: Characteristic of ankylosing spondylitis blood, it appeared, was a TCR beta motif comprising about eight highly homologous variants.

TCRdb analysed the 5' RACE reads with MiXCR anew, one entry per CDR3 protein. The table has about 540,000 distinct CDR3 sequences, about 13% seen once. The specimen was blood, either unsorted or a sorted T cell fraction (not recorded which). Source of these receptors: a male donor with ankylosing spondylitis.

The rearrangement links TRBV28 to TRBJ1-2; D is undetermined. The CDR3 covers 11 residues. Germline values: CDR1 MDHEN, CDR2 SYDVKM. The ends were cut back, 5 bases at V and 7 bases at J, with 8 bases in the middle. The CDR3 sequence is CASSAWGGYTF. CDR3 nucleotides: TGTGCCAGCAGTGCCTGGGGTGGCTACACCTTC.

By share, this clonotype ranks as medium-sized. The genes are TRBV12-3 or TRBV12-4 and TRBJ2-3; no firm D call. V was cut by 7 bases and J by 2 bases, with 16 bases left in between. The CDR3 spans 15 residues. Here the CDR3 reads CASTQQLILTDTQYF. The CDR3 DNA reads as TGTGCCAGCACACAGCAACTGATCCTCACAGATACGCAGTATTTT.

The chain has TRBV20-1 and TRBJ1-2; unclear D gene. The CDR3 consists of 12 residues. In germline, CDR1 is DFQATT, CDR2 SNEGSKA (reference sequence). V was trimmed by 3 bases and J by 4 bases, leaving 9 bases between them. The CDR3 DNA sequence: TGCAGTGCTAGCCGGGCAACCTATGGCTACACCTTC. Translating gives CSASRATYGYTF.

There are a few counts of this clonotype. CDR3 nucleotide sequence: TGTGCCAGCAGCCGGGATGGAGCGGGAGTCAATGAGCAGTTCTTC. Amino acid sequence: CASSRDGAGVNEQFF. The rearrangement links TRBV7-9 to TRBJ2-1; 8 nucleotides align to TRBD2. V lost 5 bases, J lost 6 bases, and 9 bases stayed unmatched. CDR3 length: 15 residues. Per germline, CDR1 SEHNR and CDR2 FQNEAQ (reference sequence).

The chain recombines TRBV20-1 with TRBJ2-7; D remains unclear. This CDR3 comprises 13 residues. V was pared by 3 bases and J by 2 bases, with 11 bases between. The germline CDR1 and CDR2 sequences are DFQATT and SNEGSKA (reference sequence). The CDR3 loop is CSASGPEPYEQYF. As DNA, the CDR3 is TGCAGTGCTAGTGGTCCAGAGCCCTACGAGCAGTACTTC.

This clonotype was observed a handful of times. The V gene is TRBV6-1, the J gene TRBJ1-4; 8 bases are shared with TRBD1. V lost 3 bases to trimming and J lost 7 bases; unmatched junction nucleotides: 7. Germline V gives CDR1 MNHNS, CDR2 SASEGT. The CDR3 contains 15 residues. CDR3 loop: CASSDQGAVPEKLFF. DNA of the CDR3: TGTGCCAGCAGTGATCAGGGGGCGGTTCCTGAAAAACTGTTTTTT.

This clonotype was seen a few times. An end of the junction differs from the germline gene, which may be a read error. The gene calls are TRBV5-1 and TRBJ1-1, with no clear D. The CDR3 sequence is 14 residues long. The V gene's germline CDR1 is SGHRS and CDR2 YFSETQ. Written as DNA, the CDR3 is TGCGCCAGCAGCTTGGCCGGGGAGAACATTGAAGCTTTCTTT. Amino acid sequence: CASSLAGENIEAFF. Looking up the rest from reference TRBV5-1 and TRBJ1-1 gives the full variable domain: KAGVTQTPRYLIKTRGQQVTLSCSPISGHRSVSWYQQTPGQGLQFLFEYFSETQRNKGNFPGRFSGRQFSNSRSEMNVSTLELGDSALYLCASSLAGENIEAFFGQGTRLTVV.

V is TRBV7-7 and J is TRBJ2-1, with TRBD2 matching over 7 bases. V was pared by 5 bases and J by 7 bases, with 8 bases of the junction left unmatched. CDR1 is SSHAT and CDR2 is FNYEAQ in the germline V gene (reference sequence). This CDR3 is built from 14 residues. CDR3 sequence: CASSALAGANEQFF. CDR3 coding DNA: TGTGCCAGCAGCGCGCTGGCGGGAGCTAATGAGCAGTTCTTC. Together with reference TRBV7-7 and TRBJ2-1, the CDR3 gives the full variable domain: GAGVSQSPRYKVTKRGQDVTLRCDPISSHATLYWYQQALGQGPEFLTYFNYEAQPDKSGLPSDRFSAERPEGSISTLTIQRTEQRDSAMYRCASSALAGANEQFFGPGTRLTVL.

At least ten counts were recorded for this clonotype. The chain is built from TRBV6-1 and TRBJ2-1, with unresolved D. Germline V lookup: CDR1 MNHNS, CDR2 SASEGT. The V gene lost 3 bases and the J gene lost 6 bases, with 9 bases spanning the gap. The CDR3 loop spans 13 amino acids. The chain's CDR3 is CASSEAYANEQFF. CDR3 coding DNA: TGTGCCAGCAGTGAGGCCTATGCCAATGAGCAGTTCTTC.

In this sample, this clonotype turned up many times. This chain links TRBV5-1 with TRBJ1-5; D possibly corresponds to TRBD1 (5 bases). Germline values: CDR1 SGHRS, CDR2 YFSETQ. This CDR3 is 15 amino acids long. V was trimmed by 0 bases and J by 4 bases, leaving 11 bases between them. CDR3 amino acids: CASSLVGDANQPQHF. The DNA of the CDR3 is TGCGCCAGCAGCTTGGTTGGGGACGCGAATCAGCCCCAGCATTTT. Full variable domain (outside the CDR3, taken from reference TRBV5-1 and TRBJ1-5): KAGVTQTPRYLIKTRGQQVTLSCSPISGHRSVSWYQQTPGQGLQFLFEYFSETQRNKGNFPGRFSGRQFSNSRSEMNVSTLELGDSALYLCASSLVGDANQPQHFGDGTRLSIL.

This clonotype was detected a few times. The rearrangement joins TRBV14 to TRBJ2-1; D is undetermined. This CDR3 region has 15 residues. In germline, CDR1 is SGHDN, CDR2 FVKESK. V shed 1 base and J shed 2 bases, with 9 bases lying between them. This CDR3 reads CASSQGGFAYNEQFF. The CDR3 DNA sequence: TGTGCCAGCAGCCAAGGAGGTTTCGCCTACAATGAGCAGTTCTTC.

This clonotype has only one observation. The V and J genes are TRBV5-5 and TRBJ2-3, with 8 bases identical to TRBD2. V lost 4 bases to trimming and J lost 4 bases; unmatched junction nucleotides: 8. The CDR3 is 15 residues long. Germline CDR1 SGHKS, CDR2 YYEKEE (reference sequence). The CDR3 DNA reads TGTGCCAGCAGCCTCGGACTAGCCAGCCCAGATACGCAGTATTTT. It specifies CASSLGLASPDTQYF.

V and J are TRBV27 and TRBJ2-1, with TRBD2 identical over 7 bases. There are 15 residues in the CDR3. V was clipped by 4 bases and J by 4 bases; unmatched bases: 7. Germline V gene lookup returns CDR1 MNHEY and CDR2 SMNVEV (reference sequence). CDR3 bases: TGTGCCAGCAGTTCCCCGCTAGCGGAATACAATGAGCAGTTCTTC. Residues: CASSSPLAEYNEQFF.

V usage is TRBV3-1 and J usage is TRBJ2-2, with a weak D call TRBD1 (5 bases). The CDR3 length is 15 residues. Trimming cost V 0 bases and J 6 bases, with 11 bases left between them. The germline CDR1 and CDR2 sequences are LGHDT and YNNKEL (reference sequence). DNA of the CDR3: TGTGCCAGCAGCCAAGATCTGAGCAGGGCCGGGGAGCTGTTTTTT. The encoded protein is CASSQDLSRAGELFF.

This clonotype was counted ten times or more. This chain connects TRBV3-1 to TRBJ2-1, with D tentatively TRBD1 or TRBD2 (6 bases each). The CDR3 extends over 15 amino acids. Trimming stripped 4 bases from V and 1 base from J, with 11 bases between. CDR1 is LGHDT, CDR2 YNNKEL, per germline (reference sequence). This chain's CDR3 is CASSRGTPSYNEQFF. The CDR3 coding sequence is TGTGCCAGCAGCCGCGGGACACCTTCCTACAATGAGCAGTTCTTC.

This clonotype was counted a few times. V gene TRBV11-1 combines with J gene TRBJ2-3; D is ambiguous. This CDR3 has 11 residues. Germline values: CDR1 SGHAT, CDR2 FQDESV (reference sequence). V was shortened by 8 bases and J by 6 bases, with 9 bases between the two germline ends. The CDR3 DNA reads TGTGCCAGCGCGGATTGGGATACGCAGTATTTT. Its protein product is CASADWDTQYF. Supplemented by reference TRBV11-1 and TRBJ2-3, the full variable domain reads EAEVAQSPRYKITEKSQAVAFWCDPISGHATLYWYRQILGQGPELLVQFQDESVVDDSQLPKDRFSAERLKGVDSTLKIQPAELGDSAMYLCASADWDTQYFGPGTRLTVL.

This clonotype was detected a few times. This chain links TRBV2 with TRBJ2-2; 10 nucleotides agree with TRBD2. V lost 5 bases and J lost 7; bases outside the gene matches: 10. This CDR3 has 16 residues. The germline gives CDR1 SNHLY, CDR2 FYNNEI. The CDR3 loop reads CASSSLLAGVFGELFF. The CDR3, as DNA: TGTGCCAGCAGTTCCCTTCTAGCGGGAGTTTTCGGGGAGCTGTTTTTT.

This rearrangement joins TRBV7-9 to TRBJ2-1, with D possibly being TRBD2 (5 bases). Germline assignment: CDR1 SEHNR and CDR2 FQNEAQ (reference sequence). The CDR3 runs to 16 residues. Trimming removed 4 bases at V and 0 bases at J, with 13 bases between. CDR3 amino acids: CASSWTGQSSYNEQFF. The DNA of the CDR3 is TGTGCCAGCAGCTGGACTGGCCAGAGCTCCTACAATGAGCAGTTCTTC. Based on the CDR3 plus reference TRBV7-9 and TRBJ2-1, the full variable domain is DTGVSQNPRHKITKRGQNVTFRCDPISEHNRLYWYRQTLGQGPEFLTYFQNEAQLEKSRLLSDRFSAERPKGSFSTLEIQRTEQGDSAMYLCASSWTGQSSYNEQFFGPGTRLTVL.

The gene calls are TRBV21-1 and TRBJ1-1; the table's D call of TRBD1 was not tested on the DNA. TRBV21-1 is deemed a pseudogene. There are 14 residues in the CDR3. CDR3 coding DNA: TGTGCCAGCGGATCAACAGGGGACCTCACTGAAGCTTTCTTT. Protein: CASGSTGDLTEAFF.

This clonotype turned up a few times. The rearrangement uses TRBV9 and TRBJ2-7; 11 bases fit TRBD2. The J segment lost 0 bases and the V segment lost 4 bases, leaving 3 bases of the junction unmatched. The CDR3 totals 15 residues. The germline V gene has CDR1 SGDLS and CDR2 YYNGEE. CDR3 sequence (DNA): TGTGCCAGCAGCTCAGGACTAGCGGGCTCCTACGAGCAGTACTTC. It codes for CASSSGLAGSYEQYF.

The chain has TRBV6-2 or TRBV6-3 and TRBJ2-5, with D perhaps matching TRBD2 (5 bases). Trimming shortened V by 4 bases and J by 5 bases, and 14 bases separated the two germline ends. The CDR3 extends over 14 amino acids. CDR1 is MNHEY and CDR2 is SVGEGT in the germline V gene. This CDR3 reads CASSFGPWEETQYF. The CDR3 nucleotides read TGTGCCAGCAGTTTCGGGCCGTGGGAGGAGACCCAGTACTTC.

The sample holds a few counts of this clonotype. The V and J genes are TRBV20-1 and TRBJ1-5; D is possibly TRBD1 (6 bases). The CDR3 runs 13 residues. Trimming took off 3 bases at V and 5 bases at J, with 11 bases between the two ends. The germline CDR1 and CDR2 sequences are DFQATT and SNEGSKA (reference sequence). The CDR3 protein is CSASGEGDQPQHF. The DNA of the CDR3 is TGCAGTGCTAGTGGAGAGGGGGATCAGCCCCAGCATTTT.

V and J are TRBV7-2 and TRBJ1-2; no reliable D call. Germline V CDR1 and CDR2: SGHTA, FQGNSA. The CDR3 is 13 residues long. The ends were cut back, 3 bases at V and 2 bases at J, with 7 bases in the middle. The CDR3 sequence is CASSFSQNYGYTF. Here the CDR3 DNA reads TGTGCCAGCAGCTTTAGCCAGAACTATGGCTACACCTTC.

The chain combines TRBV11-2 with TRBJ2-1; D might be TRBD2 (6 bases). The CDR3 loop spans 17 amino acids. Germline assignment: CDR1 SGHAT and CDR2 FQNNGV. V dropped 1 base and J dropped 0 bases, with 13 bases sitting between them. CDR3: CASSLGGGSFSYNEQFF. The CDR3 region has the DNA TGTGCCAGCAGCTTAGGTGGGGGGTCCTTCTCCTACAATGAGCAGTTCTTC.

This clonotype was seen repeatedly, ten times or more. The V gene is TRBV20-1, the J gene TRBJ2-2, with a possible D match to TRBD2 (5 bases). The germline V gene has CDR1 DFQATT and CDR2 SNEGSKA (reference sequence). Trimming took 5 bases from V and 5 from J, leaving 12 bases between them. The CDR3 sequence is 13 residues long. CDR3 region: CSALRTATGELFF. The CDR3 bases are TGCAGTGCTCTCCGGACTGCAACCGGGGAGCTGTTTTTT.

This clonotype was counted between two and nine times. This chain joins TRBV4-1 and TRBJ1-1; 8 positions agree with TRBD1. From germline, CDR1 is MGHRA and CDR2 YSYEKL. CDR3 size: 14 residues. Unmatched junction bases numbered 2, after V lost 1 base and J lost 4 bases. CDR3 in amino acids: CASSQVTGGTEAFF. In DNA, the CDR3 is TGCGCCAGCAGCCAAGTAACAGGGGGCACTGAAGCTTTCTTT.

This clonotype was detected only a few times. The chain has TRBV12-3 or TRBV12-4 and TRBJ2-2; D not resolved. Trimming removed 5 bases at V and 0 bases at J, with 10 bases between. The CDR3 has 15 residues. The CDR3 DNA follows: TGTGCCAGCAGTCTGAATTATCCGAACACCGGGGAGCTGTTTTTT. Protein sequence: CASSLNYPNTGELFF.

The rearrangement uses TRBV7-2 and TRBJ2-3; D remains unclear. This CDR3 region has 16 residues. Germline values: CDR1 SGHTA, CDR2 FQGNSA. Trimming shortened V by 2 bases and J by 5 bases, and 17 bases separated the two germline ends. The CDR3 reads CASSLFLGIEGDTQYF. CDR3 nucleotide sequence: TGTGCCAGCAGCTTATTTCTCGGAATAGAAGGAGATACGCAGTATTTT.

The V and J genes are TRBV20-1 and TRBJ2-3; 7 nucleotides align to TRBD1. The CDR3 has 14 residues. J gave up 11 bases and V 0 bases, and 11 bases lay outside the gene matches. Per the germline V gene, CDR1 is DFQATT and CDR2 is SNEGSKA (reference sequence). CDR3 residues: CSARDAAGGRGQYF. The CDR3 nucleotides read TGCAGTGCTAGAGATGCTGCAGGGGGACGTGGGCAGTATTTT.

This clonotype was recorded many times. V usage is TRBV12-3 or TRBV12-4 and J usage is TRBJ1-1; D is ambiguous. V lost 1 base and J 0 bases, leaving 9 bases between the germline ends. There are 15 residues in the CDR3. The CDR3 protein is CASSLDWSLNTEAFF. The DNA of the CDR3 is TGTGCCAGCAGTTTAGATTGGTCCCTGAACACTGAAGCTTTCTTT.

This clonotype has just one count. This could be a read error, since a much larger clone is one nucleotide away. The CDR3 does not close with the conserved phenylalanine or tryptophan, likely indicating a read error. The chain has TRBV12-3 or TRBV12-4 and TRBJ2-2; 7 nucleotides match TRBD2. This CDR3 has 16 residues. V lost 7 bases to trimming and J lost 1 base; unmatched junction nucleotides: 9. This CDR3 reads CASNDDLAGNTGELFL. In DNA form, the CDR3 reads TGTGCCAGCAACGATGACTTAGCGGGGAACACCGGGGAGCTGTTTCTT.